This entry lists 23 T cell receptor beta chains sequenced from one sample in a study of shared clonotypes between healthy human individuals. Data came from immunoSEQ multiplex PCR; TCRdb stores just in-frame clones and leaves some out. The sample gives 2 million to 3 million clones, 93% of which show up once; 0.36% is in the top ten. Source material: naive CD4+ T cells from PBMCs. The subset is: CD45RA+ positively selected. The receptor source for this set is a man younger than 30 in good health. Some clones in this sample may be carry-over from other donors' samples.

This clone showed up just once. The chain recombines TRBV7-2 with TRBJ2-1; tentatively, D is TRBD1 (6 bases). V lost 5 bases to trimming and J lost 4 bases, with 15 bases between them. This CDR3 has 15 residues. Per the germline V gene, CDR1 is SGHTA and CDR2 is FQGNSA. The CDR3 DNA reads TGTGCCAGCAGCCCTGGACAGTTGGGGTACAATGAGCAGTTCTTC. This encodes CASSPGQLGYNEQFF.

The rearrangement uses TRBV5-1 and TRBJ2-2, with 8 bases aligning to TRBD2. The CDR3 runs 15 residues. Germline loops: CDR1 SGHRS, CDR2 YFSETQ. V shed 4 bases, J shed 4 bases, and the junction held 6 bases outside the gene matches. The CDR3 coding sequence is TGCGCCAGCAGCCTGCGGGAGGATAGCACCGGGGAGCTGTTTTTT. This gives the protein CASSLREDSTGELFF.

About this clone: Other DNA sequences within the sample encode an identical CDR3. The genes are TRBV19 and TRBJ2-3; 10 bases agree with TRBD2. This CDR3 is 14 amino acids long. Trimming cost V 1 base and J 5 bases; bases outside gene matches: 0. Looked up from germline, CDR1 is LNHDA and CDR2 is SQIVND (reference sequence). The CDR3 bases are TGTGCCAGTAGTATAGGACTAGCGGGAGATACGCAGTATTTT. It yields the protein CASSIGLAGDTQYF.

The chain employs TRBV7-9 and TRBJ2-3; 10 nucleotides line up with TRBD1. Germline CDR1 and CDR2: SEHNR and FQNEAQ (reference sequence). CDR3 length: 16 residues. V was pared by 1 base and J by 6 bases, with 7 bases of the junction left unmatched. The CDR3 coding sequence is TGTGCCAGCAGCTTAGGTCGGACAGGGGGGCACGATACGCAGTATTTT. Protein product: CASSLGRTGGHDTQYF.

This clone was detected a few times. V is TRBV27 and J is TRBJ1-3; D not certain. The CDR3 contains 11 residues. Germline-derived CDR1 and CDR2 are MNHEY and SMNVEV (reference sequence). V shed 5 bases and J shed 4 bases, with 3 bases lying between them. The CDR3 bases are TGTGCCAGCAGTGGGGGAAACACCATATATTTT. The encoded protein is CASSGGNTIYF.

V usage is TRBV2 and J usage is TRBJ1-1; perhaps TRBD1 as D (5 bases). V lost 5 bases, J lost 0 bases, and 13 bases lay in between. The germline V gene encodes CDR1 SNHLY and CDR2 FYNNEI. The CDR3 runs 15 residues. CDR3: CASSRQGPMNTEAFF. The CDR3 bases are TGTGCCAGCAGTCGTCAGGGCCCCATGAACACTGAAGCTTTCTTT. The variable domain in full, with the rest retrieved from reference TRBV2 and TRBJ1-1, is EPEVTQTPSHQVTQMGQEVILRCVPISNHLYFYWYRQILGQKVEFLVSFYNNEISEKSEIFDDQFSVERPDGSNFTLKIRSTKLEDSAMYFCASSRQGPMNTEAFFGQGTRLTVV.

The V gene is TRBV27, the J gene TRBJ2-6, with 10 bases fitting TRBD1. CDR1 is MNHEY, CDR2 SMNVEV, per germline (reference sequence). The V segment lost 6 bases and the J segment 2 bases; nucleotides outside the gene matches: 10. There are 18 residues in the CDR3. The CDR3 loop is CASSRRDRGATGANVLTF. The CDR3 nucleotides read TGTGCCAGCAGCCGTCGGGACAGGGGTGCCACTGGGGCCAACGTCCTGACTTTC.

J is TRBJ2-1 and V is TRBV27; 7 bases are shared with TRBD1. The CDR3 spans 20 residues. CDR1 and CDR2 from the germline V gene are MNHEY and SMNVEV (reference sequence). After removal of 5 bases from V and 6 bases from J, the junction contained 25 bases not matched to a gene. CDR3 sequence reads: CASSRTGTALNRDVRNEQFF. The CDR3 region has the DNA TGTGCCAGCAGTAGGACCGGGACAGCTCTTAACCGGGACGTCCGCAATGAGCAGTTCTTC.

The chain carries TRBV3-2 and TRBJ2-5. TRBV3-2 constitutes a pseudogene. This CDR3 spans 9 amino acids. The CDR3 reads CASQETQYF. The DNA of the CDR3 is TGTGCCAGCCAAGAGACCCAGTACTTC.

CDR3 in DNA: TGCGCCAGCAGCCAAGATCGGGGGGGCGAGGGGGACACTGAAGCTTTCTTT. This codes for CASSQDRGGEGDTEAFF. The chain uses TRBV4-1 and TRBJ1-1, with D perhaps matching TRBD1 (6 bases). The V gene lost 0 bases and the J gene lost 3 bases, with 17 bases spanning the gap. The CDR3 has 17 residues. Germline CDR1 MGHRA, CDR2 YSYEKL.

The V gene is TRBV6-9, the J gene TRBJ1-2; 9 bases agree with TRBD1. Losses at the gene ends were 5 bases for V and 3 bases for J; bases not matched to a gene: 1. Germline CDR1 and CDR2: MNHGY and SVAAGI. There are 13 residues in the CDR3. The CDR3 reads CASSRDRDYGYTF. The CDR3 nucleotides read TGTGCCAGCAGTCGGGACAGGGACTATGGCTACACCTTC.

The J gene is TRBJ2-7, the V gene TRBV5-1; 9 nucleotides agree with TRBD2. Germline V gene lookup returns CDR1 SGHRS and CDR2 YFSETQ. V gave up 4 bases and J gave up 4 bases; unmatched junction bases: 15. The CDR3 sequence is 17 residues long. CDR3 nucleotides: TGCGCCAGCAGCCCGAGTGAACTAGCGGGTATACTTTACGAGCAGTACTTC. It is translated as CASSPSELAGILYEQYF.

This clone was detected only a few times. The rearrangement links TRBV19 to TRBJ1-2; no reliable D call. The CDR3 extends over 12 amino acids. CDR1 and CDR2 from the germline V gene are LNHDA and SQIVND (reference sequence). Trimming removed 6 bases at V and 8 bases at J, with 13 bases between. This CDR3 is CASRTATYGYTF. The CDR3 DNA reads as TGTGCCAGTAGAACGGCCACCTACGGCTACACCTTC. Based on the CDR3 plus reference TRBV19 and TRBJ1-2, the full variable domain is DGGITQSPKYLFRKEGQNVTLSCEQNLNHDAMYWYRQDPGQGLRLIYYSQIVNDFQKGDIAEGYSVSREKKESFPLTVTSAQKNPTAFYLCASRTATYGYTFGSGTRLTVV.

Of note for this clone: Other DNA sequences from this sample encode an identical CDR3 as well. The chain has TRBV29-1 and TRBJ1-1; no clear D gene. Looked up from germline, CDR1 is SQVTM and CDR2 is ANQGSEA. The V gene lost 4 bases and the J gene lost 0 bases, with 9 bases spanning the gap. The CDR3 contains 13 residues. The CDR3 sequence: CSVGRRLNTEAFF. Here the CDR3 DNA reads TGCAGCGTTGGTCGCAGGTTGAACACTGAAGCTTTCTTT.

This chain joins TRBV5-1 and TRBJ2-5, with D possibly matching TRBD1 (6 bases). The CDR3 totals 15 residues. Trimming left V 2 bases short and J 4 bases short, with 15 bases between. CDR1 is SGHRS, CDR2 YFSETQ, per germline. The CDR3, as DNA: TGCGCCAGCAGCTTAGGGCAGACAGGTGCAGAGACCCAGTACTTC. The encoded protein is CASSLGQTGAETQYF.

The rearrangement uses TRBV5-1 and TRBJ2-2; perhaps TRBD1 as D (5 bases). The CDR3 runs to 16 residues. Trimming took off 3 bases at V and 1 base at J, with 13 bases between the two ends. CDR1 SGHRS and CDR2 YFSETQ come from the germline V gene. The CDR3 nucleotides read TGCGCCAGCAGCTCCATGGGCGGACAGAACACCGGGGAGCTGTTTTTT. It codes for CASSSMGGQNTGELFF. Variable domain in full (rest from reference TRBV5-1 and TRBJ2-2): KAGVTQTPRYLIKTRGQQVTLSCSPISGHRSVSWYQQTPGQGLQFLFEYFSETQRNKGNFPGRFSGRQFSNSRSEMNVSTLELGDSALYLCASSSMGGQNTGELFFGEGSRLTVL.

About this clone itself: Other DNA sequences in the sample encode the same CDR3. The CDR3 here is CASSGGANYGYTF. The CDR3 DNA reads TGTGCCAGCAGCGGGGGGGCGAACTATGGCTACACCTTC. The chain combines TRBV28 with TRBJ1-2; D might be TRBD1 (6 bases). The CDR3 length is 13 residues. Germline CDR1 MDHEN, CDR2 SYDVKM. The germline V and J ends were trimmed by 6 bases and 2 bases, with 10 bases remaining between them.

This rearrangement joins TRBV18 to TRBJ1-2; 7 positions agree with TRBD1. This CDR3 is built from 15 residues. Germline V gene sequence: CDR1 KGHSH, CDR2 LQKENI. V lost 4 bases, J lost 2 bases, and 7 bases stayed unmatched. CDR3 DNA sequence: TGTGCCAGCTCACAATGGACAGGAGACAACTATGGCTACACCTTC. Translation gives CASSQWTGDNYGYTF. The full variable domain, in which reference TRBV18 and TRBJ1-2 provide the parts outside the CDR3, is NAGVMQNPRHLVRRRGQEARLRCSPMKGHSHVYWYRQLPEEGLKFMVYLQKENIIDESGMPKERFSAEFPKEGPSILRIQQVVRGDSAAYFCASSQWTGDNYGYTFGSGTRLTVV.

The chain couples TRBV4-2 to TRBJ2-7; 10 positions agree with TRBD2. CDR1 and CDR2 from the germline V gene are LGHNA and YNFKEQ. This CDR3 is 16 amino acids long. The junction had 6 bases not matched to a gene; V was cut back by 2 bases and J by 2 bases. This CDR3 is CASSQHLAGAAYEQYF. The CDR3 nucleotides are TGTGCCAGCAGCCAACACCTAGCGGGAGCGGCCTACGAGCAGTACTTC.

This chain links TRBV19 with TRBJ2-2; 9 bases are shared with TRBD2. Looked up from germline, CDR1 is LNHDA and CDR2 is SQIVND (reference sequence). The CDR3 consists of 16 residues. V dropped 6 bases and J dropped 0; count of bases not matched to a gene: 5. The CDR3 DNA follows: TGTGCCAGTAGAATCTTAGCGGGAGCGAACACCGGGGAGCTGTTTTTT. Its protein is CASRILAGANTGELFF.

This clone was seen a handful of times. V and J are TRBV4-1 and TRBJ2-7; maybe TRBD1 (6 bases). Germline CDR1 MGHRA, CDR2 YSYEKL. The CDR3 length is 14 residues. Trimming stripped 4 bases from V and 2 bases from J, with 12 bases between. The CDR3 DNA is TGCGCCAGCAGCCGGGGGCCCCCTCCCTACGAGCAGTACTTC. It yields the protein CASSRGPPPYEQYF.

The CDR3 reads CATSRGTAYRTNYGYTF. The CDR3 bases are TGTGCCACCAGCAGAGGGACAGCGTATCGCACTAACTATGGCTACACCTTC. This chain links TRBV15 with TRBJ1-2; D is perhaps TRBD1 (6 bases). The CDR3 covers 17 residues. V gave up 1 base and J gave up 0 bases, with 15 bases separating them. CDR1 and CDR2 (germline): LNHNV, YYDKDF (reference sequence). The full variable domain, in which reference TRBV15 and TRBJ1-2 provide the parts outside the CDR3, is DAMVIQNPRYQVTQFGKPVTLSCSQTLNHNVMYWYQQKSSQAPKLLFHYYDKDFNNEADTPDNFQSRRPNTSFCFLDIRSPGLGDTAMYLCATSRGTAYRTNYGYTFGSGTRLTVV.

This clone was seen a few times. The V call is TRBV6-5, the J call TRBJ1-5; 9 bases align to TRBD1. The V and J ends lost 6 bases and 6 bases, in that order; junction bases with no gene match: 6. The germline V gene has CDR1 MNHEY and CDR2 SVGAGI. The CDR3 length is 14 residues. This chain's CDR3 is CASSQGQGSQPQHF. CDR3 nucleotide sequence: TGTGCCAGCAGCCAGGGACAGGGCAGTCAGCCCCAGCATTTT.